This section outlines one T cell receptor beta chain sequence together with its context. The source of the sample is a study of blood T cell repertoires in COVID-19. The protocol was immunoSEQ multiplex PCR, while the TCRdb copy is restricted to in-frame clones and leaves out a portion. In the table there are roughly 520,000 clones, 70% to 90% of which are singletons. Germline CDR1 LGHNT, CDR2 FRNRAP. The CDR3 is 15 residues long. The V segment lost 7 bases and the J segment 2 bases; nucleotides outside the gene matches: 10. Participants were placed into cohorts based on the clinical history they reported. Before being deemed recovered, Cohort 3 donors had two negative PCRs, clearance, or symptom resolution.

The sample comprised PBMCs or T cells enriched from blood (not recorded which). This sequence was found in a woman aged 40 to 50 who had recovered from COVID-19. This rearrangement joins TRBV12-5 to TRBJ1-2; 7 bases map to TRBD1. The CDR3 region has the DNA TGTGCTAGTGCCCCCCGGGACAGAGGCAACTATGGCTACACCTTC. Translating it yields CASAPRDRGNYGYTF.